This T cell receptor (beta chain) derives from a study of regulatory T cells in long-lasting Graves disease. Noted time point: newly diagnosed GD, antithyroid drugs for less than 3 months. PBMCs provided the RNA from which the TCR library was made. CDR3-region Arm-PCR and iRepertoire HTBI primers produced the TCR beta libraries. Each CDR3 protein gets one entry after TCRdb re-called the multiplex PCR reads with MiXCR. Counted here are 350,000 to 450,000 distinct CDR3 sequences, 15% occurring once; the ten biggest clones make up around 17%. Germline V gives CDR1 SNHLY, CDR2 FYNNEI. The CDR3 contains 17 residues. For this clonotype: As yet, its antigen is unknown. A read error may account for a junction end that differs from germline.

Study-level results: Persistent disease was characterized by preferential usage of TRBV28, TRBJ1-2 and TRBJ2-5.

The sample also formed part of further work on T cells in Graves' hyperthyroidism and ophthalmopathy. That study reports: Clinical symptoms, serum thyroxine and TRAb, thyroid ultrasound and orbital computed tomography together formed the diagnostic basis.

The sample here was peripheral blood mononuclear cells (PBMCs), taken at new diagnosis, from a patient treated with antithyroid drugs. The chain uses TRBV2 and TRBJ2-1, with 15 nucleotides matching TRBD2. This receptor was obtained from a woman aged 30 to 39 with Graves disease. CDR3 in DNA: TGTGCCAGCAGTGGGACTAGCGGGAGGGCAAGGGGCAATGAGCAGTCCTTC. Amino acids: CASSGTSGRARGNEQSF.